This T cell receptor beta chain was found in a study of cytomegalovirus exposure and HLA in healthy donors. Study-level results: When analyzed later, the rates of TCR association showed variation by HLA locus, with DRB1 the most and HLA-C the fewest.

The trim removed 5 bases at V and 1 base at J, leaving 7 bases unmatched. From germline, CDR1 is SGHVS and CDR2 FQNEAQ. CDR3 size: 15 residues. Primers: 60 Vbeta forward and 13 Jbeta reverse. Some clones are missing from TCRdb's copy, which holds only in-frame ones; the method was immunoSEQ multiplex PCR. The sample has about 130,000 clones, about 71% seen once. Points on this clone: The antigen remains undetermined.

The receptor was isolated from a woman aged 45 to 65 in good health and CMV-seronegative. V is TRBV7-8 and J is TRBJ1-1; 7 bases are shared with TRBD1. The sequenced sample consisted of PBMCs. The CDR3 loop is CASSATGTANTEAFF. CDR3 sequence (DNA): TGTGCCAGCAGCGCTACCGGGACAGCGAACACTGAAGCTTTCTTT.